These 14 T cell receptor beta chains were sequenced from one sample in a study of shared clonotypes between healthy human individuals. Produced via immunoSEQ multiplex PCR; TCRdb's table is partial and in-frame only. Of about 1.1 million clones listed, about four fifths are singletons. Sample: memory CD4+ T cells from PBMCs. Subset indicated: CD45RA-negative fraction. The receptors come from a man between 18 and 29 years old in good health. Some clones in this sample may be carry-over from other donors' samples.

This clone was counted once. V is TRBV18 and J is TRBJ1-1; weak D call: TRBD1 (5 bases). The CDR3 loop spans 15 amino acids. CDR1 and CDR2 from the germline V gene are KGHSH and LQKENI. V was pared by 1 base and J by 5 bases, with 14 bases between. CDR3 in DNA: TGTGCCAGCTCACCACAGGGGTGGGGAAGGACTGAAGCTTTCTTT. Amino acids: CASSPQGWGRTEAFF.

The chain has TRBV2 and TRBJ2-2; D remains ambiguous. V lost 8 bases to trimming and J lost 2 bases, with 12 bases between them. The V gene's germline CDR1 is SNHLY and CDR2 FYNNEI. CDR3 length equals 14 residues. The CDR3 DNA follows: TGTGCCAGCCTTAGACAACTAAACACCGGGGAGCTGTTTTTT. Translated, it gives CASLRQLNTGELFF.

The V gene is TRBV15, the J gene TRBJ2-4; 12 positions match TRBD2. This CDR3 region has 19 residues. Germline assignment: CDR1 LNHNV and CDR2 YYDKDF (reference sequence). V shed 0 bases and J 1 base; nucleotides not matched to a gene: 7. Here the CDR3 DNA reads TGTGCCACCAGCAGAGATAGACTAGCGGGAGACCTGGCCAAAAACATTCAGTACTTC. The encoded protein is CATSRDRLAGDLAKNIQYF.

The genes are TRBV7-6 and TRBJ1-2; the match to TRBD1 covers 8 bases. From germline, CDR1 is SGHVS and CDR2 FNYEAQ. This CDR3 region has 13 residues. Trimming removed 4 bases from V and 8 bases from J; junction bases left unmatched: 6. CDR3 DNA: TGTGCCAGCAGCTACGGAGGACAGGGCGGCTACACCTTC. It encodes CASSYGGQGGYTF.

This clone was picked up a small number of times. CDR3 residues: CASSPHVNTEAFF. CDR3 DNA sequence: TGTGCCAGCAGCCCCCACGTAAACACTGAAGCTTTCTTT. The chain recombines TRBV7-3 with TRBJ1-1; D unclear. Germline-derived CDR1 and CDR2 are SGHTA and FQGTGA. There are 13 residues in the CDR3. With 5 bases removed from V and 2 bases from J, the gap between germline ends came to 9 bases.

The rearrangement uses TRBV18 and TRBJ1-2; TRBD1 aligns across 7 bases. This CDR3 has 16 residues. With V trimmed by 4 bases and J by 4 bases, 12 bases remained unmatched. CDR1 KGHSH and CDR2 LQKENI come from the germline V gene. CDR3 amino acids: CASSQSLETGRYGYTF. CDR3 nucleotides: TGTGCCAGCTCACAATCTCTCGAGACAGGGCGCTATGGCTACACCTTC.

This clone showed up just a few times. The V and J genes are TRBV12-5 and TRBJ2-3; D is uncertain. The CDR3 contains 12 residues. The V end was cut by 7 bases, the J end by 2 bases, with 7 bases between. Germline V lookup: CDR1 LGHNT, CDR2 FRNRAP. This chain's CDR3 is CASARSTDTQYF. Here the CDR3 DNA reads TGTGCTAGTGCTCGTTCCACAGATACGCAGTATTTT.

In the case of this clone: Other DNA sequences within the sample encode an identical CDR3. The chain recombines TRBV30 with TRBJ2-1, with 14 bases matching TRBD2. V lost 2 bases to trimming and J lost 7 bases; unmatched junction nucleotides: 4. There are 15 residues in the CDR3. CDR1 and CDR2 (germline): GTSNPN, SVGIG (reference sequence). Here the CDR3 reads CAWSPGTSGSNEQFF. CDR3 coding DNA: TGTGCCTGGAGTCCCGGGACTAGCGGGAGTAATGAGCAGTTCTTC.

This chain uses TRBV11-2 with TRBJ2-7; D tentatively fits TRBD1 or TRBD2 (6 bases each). The CDR3 loop spans 16 amino acids. Germline V gene sequence: CDR1 SGHAT, CDR2 FQNNGV. V gave up 2 bases and J gave up 0 bases, with 14 bases separating them. CDR3 residues: CASSLSGGHPSYEQYF. CDR3 coding DNA: TGTGCCAGCAGCTTATCTGGGGGGCATCCCTCCTACGAGCAGTACTTC. Full variable domain (rest looked up from reference TRBV11-2 and TRBJ2-7): EAGVAQSPRYKIIEKRQSVAFWCNPISGHATLYWYQQILGQGPKLLIQFQNNGVVDDSQLPKDRFSAERLKGVDSTLKIQPAKLEDSAVYLCASSLSGGHPSYEQYFGPGTRLTVT.

This chain uses TRBV11-2 with TRBJ2-1; D call uncertain. CDR3 length: 12 residues. V shed 4 bases and J shed 10 bases, with 11 bases lying between them. Germline assignment: CDR1 SGHAT and CDR2 FQNNGV. The CDR3 reads CASSWAHREQFF. CDR3 bases: TGTGCCAGCAGCTGGGCCCATAGGGAGCAGTTCTTC.

V gene TRBV6-7 combines with J gene TRBJ2-2, with D perhaps TRBD1 (6 bases). TRBV6-7 is marked as an open reading frame, function uncertain. The CDR3 totals 16 residues. Deletions cut 6 bases from V and 4 bases from J, with 18 bases between. CDR3 sequence (DNA): TGTGCCAGCAGCGGCAGAAGGGGGTTCAGCACCGGGGAGCTGTTTTTT. Translating it yields CASSGRRGFSTGELFF.

This CDR3 reads CASSAEAGTRAFF. The CDR3 DNA reads as TGTGCCAGCAGTGCTGAAGCGGGCACGAGAGCTTTCTTT. The chain combines TRBV27 with TRBJ1-1, with D unresolved. Per the germline V gene, CDR1 is MNHEY and CDR2 is SMNVEV (reference sequence). The CDR3 is 13 residues long. Trimming removed 5 bases at V and 10 bases at J, with 17 bases between.

This clone was detected many times. This chain links TRBV10-3 with TRBJ2-1, with TRBD2 matching over 11 bases. V was pared by 6 bases and J by 7 bases, with 2 bases of the junction left unmatched. CDR3 length equals 13 residues. Germline values: CDR1 ENHRY, CDR2 SYGVKD. The CDR3 reads CAIRGLAANEQFF. The CDR3 coding sequence is TGTGCCATCAGGGGACTAGCGGCGAATGAGCAGTTCTTC.

This chain connects TRBV29-1 to TRBJ2-3, with TRBD1 as a possible D gene (7 bases). CDR1 and CDR2 (germline): SQVTM, ANQGSEA. The CDR3 length is 14 residues. The V end lost 3 bases, the J end lost 4 bases, and 14 bases lay between the germline ends. CDR3 protein: CSVDGGGAPDTQYF. CDR3 DNA: TGCAGCGTTGATGGAGGGGGCGCCCCAGATACGCAGTATTTT.